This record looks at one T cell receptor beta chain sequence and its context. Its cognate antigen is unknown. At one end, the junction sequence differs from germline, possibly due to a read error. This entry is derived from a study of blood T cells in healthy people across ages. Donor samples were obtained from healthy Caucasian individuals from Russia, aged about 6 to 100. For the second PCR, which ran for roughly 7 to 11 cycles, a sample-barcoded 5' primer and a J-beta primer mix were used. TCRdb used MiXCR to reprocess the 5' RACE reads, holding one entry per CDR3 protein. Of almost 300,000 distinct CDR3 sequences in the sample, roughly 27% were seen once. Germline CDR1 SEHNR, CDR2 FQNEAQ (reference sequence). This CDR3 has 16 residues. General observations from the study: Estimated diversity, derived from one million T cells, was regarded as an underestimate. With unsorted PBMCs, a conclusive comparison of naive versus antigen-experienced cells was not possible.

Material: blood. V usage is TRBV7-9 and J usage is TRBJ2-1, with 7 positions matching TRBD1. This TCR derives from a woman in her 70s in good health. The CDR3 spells CASSLDRLSSYNEQFF. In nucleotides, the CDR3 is TGCGCCAGCAGCCTGGACAGGCTGAGCTCCTACAATGAGCAGTTCTTC.